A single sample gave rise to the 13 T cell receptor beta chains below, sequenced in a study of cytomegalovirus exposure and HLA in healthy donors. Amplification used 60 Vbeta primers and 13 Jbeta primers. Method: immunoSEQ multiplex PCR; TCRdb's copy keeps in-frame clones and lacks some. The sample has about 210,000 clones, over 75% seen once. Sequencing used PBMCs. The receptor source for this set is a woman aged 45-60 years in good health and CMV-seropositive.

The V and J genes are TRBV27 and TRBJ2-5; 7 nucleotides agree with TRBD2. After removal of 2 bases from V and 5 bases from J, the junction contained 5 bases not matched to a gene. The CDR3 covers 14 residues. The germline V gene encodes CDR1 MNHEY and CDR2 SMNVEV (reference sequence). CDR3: CASSLQTSRETQYF. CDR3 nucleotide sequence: TGTGCCAGCAGTTTACAGACTAGCAGGGAGACCCAGTACTTC.

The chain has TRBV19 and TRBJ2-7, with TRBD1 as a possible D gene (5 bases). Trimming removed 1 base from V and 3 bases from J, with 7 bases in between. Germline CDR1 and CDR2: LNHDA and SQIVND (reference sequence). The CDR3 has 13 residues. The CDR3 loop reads CASSIGQLYEQYF. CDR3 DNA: TGTGCCAGTAGTATAGGACAGCTCTACGAGCAGTACTTC.

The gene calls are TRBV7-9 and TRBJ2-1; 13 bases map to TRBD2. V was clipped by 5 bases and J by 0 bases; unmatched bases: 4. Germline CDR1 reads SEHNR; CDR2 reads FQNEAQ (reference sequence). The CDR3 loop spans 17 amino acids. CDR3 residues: CASSKTSGGPSYNEQFF. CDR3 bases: TGTGCCAGCAGCAAGACTAGCGGGGGGCCCTCCTACAATGAGCAGTTCTTC.

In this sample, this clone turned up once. The CDR3, as DNA: TGTGCCACCATTGGGGGGGTTGAAGCTTTCTTT. Its protein product is CATIGGVEAFF. The V gene is TRBV15, the J gene TRBJ1-1; a possible D gene is TRBD1 (5 bases). Germline loops: CDR1 LNHNV, CDR2 YYDKDF (reference sequence). This CDR3 spans 11 amino acids. V lost 7 bases to trimming and J lost 7 bases, with 10 bases between them.

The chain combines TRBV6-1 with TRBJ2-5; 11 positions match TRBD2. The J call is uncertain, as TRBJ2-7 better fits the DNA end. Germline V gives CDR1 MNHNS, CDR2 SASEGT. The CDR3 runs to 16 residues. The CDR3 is CASSEASGGRGSEQYF. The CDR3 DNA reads TGTGCCAGCAGTGAGGCTAGCGGGGGGCGTGGGAGCGAGCAGTACTTC.

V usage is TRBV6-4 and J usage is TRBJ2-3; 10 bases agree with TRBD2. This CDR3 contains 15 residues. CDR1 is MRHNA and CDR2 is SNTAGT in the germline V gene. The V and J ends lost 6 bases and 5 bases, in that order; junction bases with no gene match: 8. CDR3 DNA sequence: TGTGCCAGCAGCTTAAAGCGGGGGGGCCGAGATACGCAGTATTTT. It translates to CASSLKRGGRDTQYF.

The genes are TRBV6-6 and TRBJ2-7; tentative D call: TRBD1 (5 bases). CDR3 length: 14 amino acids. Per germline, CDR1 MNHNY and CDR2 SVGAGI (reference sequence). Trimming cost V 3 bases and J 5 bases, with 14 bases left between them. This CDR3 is CASSYSADRDEQYF. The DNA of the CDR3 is TGTGCCAGCAGTTATTCGGCAGACAGAGACGAGCAGTACTTC.

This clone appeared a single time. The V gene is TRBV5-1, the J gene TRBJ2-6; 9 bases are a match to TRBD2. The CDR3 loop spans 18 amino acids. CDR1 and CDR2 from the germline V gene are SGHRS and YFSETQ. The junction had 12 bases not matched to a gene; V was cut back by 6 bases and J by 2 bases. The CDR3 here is CASTPARGGSTGANVLTF. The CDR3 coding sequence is TGCGCCAGCACCCCCGCGCGGGGGGGAAGTACTGGGGCCAACGTCCTGACTTTC.

CDR3 residues: CASNKEATIFSDTQYF. In nucleotides, the CDR3 is TGTGCCAGCAACAAGGAGGCGACAATTTTCTCAGATACGCAGTATTTT. V is TRBV9 and J is TRBJ2-3, with D maybe TRBD2 (5 bases). Germline lookup yields CDR1 SGDLS and CDR2 YYNGEE. The V gene lost 6 bases and the J gene lost 4 bases, with 21 bases spanning the gap. CDR3 length: 16 amino acids. The full variable domain, with the rest looked up from reference TRBV9 and TRBJ2-3, is DSGVTQTPKHLITATGQRVTLRCSPRSGDLSVYWYQQSLDQGLQFLIQYYNGEERAKGNILERFSAQQFPDLHSELNLSSLELGDSALYFCASNKEATIFSDTQYFGPGTRLTVL.

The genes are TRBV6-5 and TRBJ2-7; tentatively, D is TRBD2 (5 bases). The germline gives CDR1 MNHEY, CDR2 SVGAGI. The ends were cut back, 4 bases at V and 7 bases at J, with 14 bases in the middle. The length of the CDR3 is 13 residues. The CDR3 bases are TGTGCCAGCAGTTCTAGTCCGCCGGGGGAGCAGTACTTC. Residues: CASSSSPPGEQYF.

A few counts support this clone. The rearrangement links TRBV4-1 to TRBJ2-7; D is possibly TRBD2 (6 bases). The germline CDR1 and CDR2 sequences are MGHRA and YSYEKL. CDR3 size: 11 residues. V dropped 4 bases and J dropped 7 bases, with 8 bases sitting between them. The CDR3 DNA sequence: TGCGCCAGCAGCCTGGGGAGGGAGCAGTACTTC. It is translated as CASSLGREQYF.

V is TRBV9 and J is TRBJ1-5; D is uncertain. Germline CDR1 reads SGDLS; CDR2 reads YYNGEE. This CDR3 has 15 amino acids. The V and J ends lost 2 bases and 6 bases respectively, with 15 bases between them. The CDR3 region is CASSVGEGWTQPQHF. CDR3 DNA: TGTGCCAGCAGCGTTGGGGAGGGATGGACTCAGCCCCAGCATTTT. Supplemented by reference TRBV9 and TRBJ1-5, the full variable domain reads DSGVTQTPKHLITATGQRVTLRCSPRSGDLSVYWYQQSLDQGLQFLIQYYNGEERAKGNILERFSAQQFPDLHSELNLSSLELGDSALYFCASSVGEGWTQPQHFGDGTRLSIL.

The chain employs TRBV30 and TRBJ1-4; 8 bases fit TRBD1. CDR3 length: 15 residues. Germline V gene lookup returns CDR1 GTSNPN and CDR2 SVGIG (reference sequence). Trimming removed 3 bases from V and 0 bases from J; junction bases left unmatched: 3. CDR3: CAWREGQATNEKLFF. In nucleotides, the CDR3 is TGTGCCTGGAGGGAGGGACAGGCAACTAATGAAAAACTGTTTTTT.